A selection of T cell receptor beta chains follows, all from one sample in a study. MiXCR, run by TCRdb on the 5' RACE reads, gives a single entry per CDR3 protein. The table has more than 9,500 distinct CDR3 sequences, roughly 25% seen once; the top ten hold roughly 3.1%. Sequencing used Tregs sorted from blood. These TCRs come from a female donor with breast cancer. The CDR3 runs from the conserved cysteine through the conserved F or W. The D gene is left open where the match is weak. Clone size, where shown, is once, few, many, or a class for clones that have expanded.

CDR3 DNA	CDR3 protein	V gene	D gene	clone size	J gene
TGTGCCAGCAGCGTGGGGCTATTCAATCAGCCCCAGCATTTT	CASSVGLFNQPQHF	TRBV9	.	.	TRBJ1-5
TGTGCCAGCAGCTTAAGGGGGGGGGGTGGCCTAGCCATGAACACTGAAGCTTTCTTT	CASSLRGGGGLAMNTEAFF	TRBV7-9	.	.	TRBJ1-1
TGTGCCTGCACGAACTACCAGGGGACTGAAGCTTTCTTT	CACTNYQGTEAFF	TRBV27	.	medium-sized	TRBJ1-1
TGTGCCAGCAGCCCACCCCCGGGACAGGGGTCCTCTGGGGCCAACGTCCTGACTTTC	CASSPPPGQGSSGANVLTF	TRBV7-2	TRBD1	.	TRBJ2-6
TGTGCCAGCAGCGGCGGGCTGGTCAGGGGCCAAGAGACCCAGTACTTC	CASSGGLVRGQETQYF	TRBV9	.	many	TRBJ2-5
TGTGCCAGCAGTTCTAACACAGGGGGTCGAAACTATGGCTACACCTTC	CASSSNTGGRNYGYTF	TRBV6-5	TRBD1	medium-sized	TRBJ1-2
TGTGCCAGCGAGGTCAACGAGCAGTACTTC	CASEVNEQYF	TRBV2	.	.	TRBJ2-7
TGCAGTGCTAACTTCCCGACTAGCGGGAGATATGAGCAGTTCTTC	CSANFPTSGRYEQFF	TRBV20-1	TRBD2	.	TRBJ2-1
TGTGCCAGCAGTCCTCCCTTTGTGGGAGGACCCCAAGAGACCCAGTACTTC	CASSPPFVGGPQETQYF	TRBV7-2	.	.	TRBJ2-5
TGTGCCAGCAGCTCGAGAGGGGCTGAAGCTTTCTTT	CASSSRGAEAFF	TRBV13	.	few	TRBJ1-1
TGTGCCAGTAGCCAGGGCTGGGCCAGGGAAGCTTTCTTT	CASSQGWAREAFF	TRBV19	.	few	TRBJ1-1
TGTGCCAGCAGTGAGGGCGGGATCCCCAGCGAGCAGTACTTC	CASSEGGIPSEQYF	TRBV6-1	.	many	TRBJ2-7
TGTGCCAGCACCAAGAACCCCCGGGTCGAAAAACTGTTTTTT	CASTKNPRVEKLFF	TRBV6-6	.	medium-sized	TRBJ1-4
TGTGCCAGCAGCTCGCGACGACTAGCGGGGGTTGATACGCAGTATTTT	CASSSRRLAGVDTQYF	TRBV7-8	TRBD2	many	TRBJ2-3